This entry is about one TCR beta chain. The antigen remains undetermined. The protocol was immunoSEQ multiplex PCR, while the TCRdb copy is restricted to in-frame clones and leaves out a portion. The sample yields around 69,000 clones, nearly 90% seen once. The data belong to a study of OX40 agonist ivuxolimab in advanced cancers. For the study at large: Ivuxolimab was administered intravenously to patients at 0.01 to 10 mg/kg every 2 weeks. Mean age around 64 years, range 23 to 79; roughly 82% male. Findings and caveats of the study: Expansion of clones was among the lowest in partial responders at 0.1-3.0 mg/kg. Clonal expansion by week 6 occurred in CD4+ and CD8+ blood T cells (at 0.1 to 3.0 mg/kg).

The source of this sequence is an adult with an advanced solid tumor such as melanoma, head and neck, liver or kidney cancer. The sequences come from CD4+ or CD8+ T cells sorted from blood, collected in a trial of the OX40 agonist ivuxolimab.

The CDR3 nucleotides are TGTGCCAGCAGTTCCGACTCCCCAGGAGAGCAGTACTTC. As protein: CASSSDSPGEQYF. The chain combines TRBV5-6 with TRBJ2-7; D not certain. CDR1 and CDR2 (germline): SGHDT, YYEEEE. This CDR3 is built from 13 residues. V lost 5 bases and J 7 bases, leaving 16 bases between the germline ends. Using reference TRBV5-6 and TRBJ2-7 for the parts outside the CDR3, the full variable domain is DAGVTQSPTHLIKTRGQQVTLRCSPKSGHDTVSWYQQALGQGPQFIFQYYEEEERQRGNFPDRFSGHQFPNYSSELNVNALLLGDSALYLCASSSDSPGEQYFGPGTRLTVT.